The entry that follows covers one T cell receptor beta chain sequence. Its antigen is unknown. No clone much larger than this one lies a single base away; base qualities are absent. This record comes from a study of T cell changes during pregnancy in multiple sclerosis (dated by TCRdb to the late 2010s). Describing the broader study: In women with multiple sclerosis, the researchers looked at how the T cell repertoire shifted as pregnancy progressed.

Libraries were made using the immunoSEQ multiplex PCR assay. TCRdb retrieved this table from immuneACCESS and kept in-frame rearrangements only. Not all clones are present; in checked studies, unresolved V genes account for under half, and no reason is known for the remainder. This sample lists about 110,000 clones; just under 95% were detected once. Roughly 0.78% of the sample comes from the top ten. V loses 8 bases, J loses 1 base, and the germline ends lie 11 bases apart. There are 14 amino acids in the CDR3, from cysteine to phenylalanine inclusive. Of all the DNA, just the CDR3 is kept, 42 bases in frame from base 1. The germline V gene sets CDR1 to SNHLY and CDR2 to FYNNEI.

Sequences were derived from peripheral blood, sampled in the third trimester of pregnancy. The sequence came from a female donor in good health, enrolled as a control in a pregnancy study. The chain is made from TRBV2 and TRBJ2-2; the D segment cannot be called with confidence. DNA sequence: TGTGCCAGCGGCACAGCAGTGAACACCGGGGAGCTGTTTTTT. Translated, it reads CASGTAVNTGELFF.